The entry below gives a single T cell receptor (beta chain) sequence along with its context. Assay: immunoSEQ multiplex PCR; the TCRdb copy retains only in-frame clones and omits some. The data show 90,000 or so clones, roughly 94% seen once. The entry originates in a study of technical replicates of blood from a few donors. The J segment lost 10 bases and the V segment lost 5 bases, leaving 8 bases of the junction unmatched. CDR1 and CDR2 (germline): SEHNR, FQNEAQ (reference sequence). The CDR3 contains 15 residues. This TCR came from a human donor in good health. Material for sequencing was T cells isolated from PBMCs. V usage is TRBV7-9 and J usage is TRBJ1-6; 10 nucleotides match TRBD1. CDR3 sequence reads: CASSDTTGGISPLHF. In nucleotides, the CDR3 is TGTGCCAGCAGCGATACGACAGGGGGCATATCACCCCTCCACTTT.